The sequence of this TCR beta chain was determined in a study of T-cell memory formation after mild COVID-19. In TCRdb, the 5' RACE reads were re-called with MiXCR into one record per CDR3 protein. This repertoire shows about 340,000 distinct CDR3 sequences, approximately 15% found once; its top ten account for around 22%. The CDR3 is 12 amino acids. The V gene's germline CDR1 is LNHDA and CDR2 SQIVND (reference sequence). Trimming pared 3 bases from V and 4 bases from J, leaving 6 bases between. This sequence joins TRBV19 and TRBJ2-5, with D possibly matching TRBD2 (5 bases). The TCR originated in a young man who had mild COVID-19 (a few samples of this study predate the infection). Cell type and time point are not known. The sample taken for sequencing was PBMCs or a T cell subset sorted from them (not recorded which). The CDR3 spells CASSIEGETQYF. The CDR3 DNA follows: TGTGCCAGTAGTATCGAGGGAGAGACCCAGTACTTC.